This TCR beta chain was sequenced in a study of T-cell memory formation after mild COVID-19. Study at large: In these data, TCR clusters were largely donor specific.

At least ten counts were recorded for this clonotype. Its antigen remains unidentified. Study-wide points: Some SARS-CoV-2-responding clones were already detected in memory before infection.

Trimming pared 6 bases from V and 2 bases from J, leaving 10 bases between. There are 13 residues in the CDR3. Germline-derived CDR1 and CDR2 are SNHLY and FYNNEI. TCRdb called the 5' RACE reads again in MiXCR, with one record for every CDR3 protein. The repertoire holds 380,000 or so distinct CDR3 sequences, with approximately 14% as singletons. The material sequenced was PBMCs or a T cell subset sorted from them (not recorded which). The V gene is TRBV2, the J gene TRBJ1-1; no clear D. This TCR derives from a man aged 18 to 29 who had mild COVID-19 (a few samples of this study predate the infection). Cell type and time point are not known. The CDR3 region has the DNA TGTGCCAGCAGGAAGACATTAAACACTGAAGCTTTCTTT. This sequence encodes CASRKTLNTEAFF.